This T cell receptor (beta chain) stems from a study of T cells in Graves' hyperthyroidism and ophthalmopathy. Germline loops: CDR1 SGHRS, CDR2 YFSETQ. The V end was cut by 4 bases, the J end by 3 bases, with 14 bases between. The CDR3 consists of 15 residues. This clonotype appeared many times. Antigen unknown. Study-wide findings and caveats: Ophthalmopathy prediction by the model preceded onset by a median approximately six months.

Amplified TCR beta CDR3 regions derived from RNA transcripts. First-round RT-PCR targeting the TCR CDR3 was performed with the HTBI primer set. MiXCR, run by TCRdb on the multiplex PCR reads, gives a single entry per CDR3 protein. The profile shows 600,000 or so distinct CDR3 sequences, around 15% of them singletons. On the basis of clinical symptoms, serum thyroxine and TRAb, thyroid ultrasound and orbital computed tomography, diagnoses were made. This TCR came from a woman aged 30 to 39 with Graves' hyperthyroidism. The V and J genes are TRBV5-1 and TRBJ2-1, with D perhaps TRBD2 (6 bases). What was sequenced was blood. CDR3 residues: CASSLTGGNYNEQFF. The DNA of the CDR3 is TGCGCCAGCAGCCTGACTGGGGGGAACTACAATGAGCAGTTCTTC.